These 26 T cell receptor beta chains were sequenced from one sample in a study of blood T cell repertoires in COVID-19. TCRdb keeps only in-frame clones here, not all; method: immunoSEQ multiplex PCR. This table holds approximately 59,000 clones, about 81% found once. Sequencing used peripheral blood. The receptor source for this set is a man in his 60s with COVID-19, enrolled during active disease.

The rearrangement joins TRBV7-9 to TRBJ1-1; D possibly corresponds to TRBD1 (5 bases). Germline CDR1 is SEHNR and CDR2 is FQNEAQ (reference sequence). V lost 0 bases and J 0 bases, leaving 11 bases between the germline ends. CDR3 length equals 16 residues. CDR3 nucleotides: TGTGCCAGCAGCTTAGCGGGGGGACCCTTGAACACTGAAGCTTTCTTT. This encodes CASSLAGGPLNTEAFF.

The V call is TRBV24-1, the J call TRBJ2-1, with D perhaps TRBD1 (6 bases). V was pared by 1 base and J by 10 bases, with 13 bases between. This CDR3 is built from 14 residues. Germline values: CDR1 KGHDR, CDR2 SFDVKD. The CDR3 spells CATSDLRTGFEQFF. For the CDR3, the DNA is TGTGCCACCAGTGATTTAAGAACAGGGTTCGAGCAGTTCTTC.

The chain uses TRBV19 and TRBJ2-1; D gene unclear. Trimming pared 3 bases from V and 2 bases from J, leaving 8 bases between. The CDR3 contains 14 residues. Germline CDR1 and CDR2: LNHDA and SQIVND (reference sequence). The CDR3 loop reads CASSIGGPYNEQFF. DNA for the CDR3: TGTGCCAGTAGTATCGGTGGGCCCTACAATGAGCAGTTCTTC.

The rearrangement uses TRBV9 and TRBJ2-1; D perhaps matches TRBD1 (5 bases). V shed 0 bases and J shed 4 bases, with 8 bases lying between them. Per the germline V gene, CDR1 is SGDLS and CDR2 is YYNGEE. This CDR3 is built from 14 residues. CDR3 sequence reads: CASSVATGYNEQFF. The CDR3 coding sequence is TGTGCCAGCAGCGTAGCTACAGGTTACAATGAGCAGTTCTTC.

This clone was recorded a few times. The V call is TRBV6-1, the J call TRBJ2-2; D unclear. The V and J ends lost 6 bases and 3 bases respectively, with 5 bases between them. CDR3 length: 12 residues. The germline V gene encodes CDR1 MNHNS and CDR2 SASEGT. CDR3 sequence reads: CASRTDTGELFF. CDR3 sequence (DNA): TGTGCCAGCAGAACAGACACCGGGGAGCTGTTTTTT.

The rearrangement uses TRBV19 and TRBJ2-1, with 7 bases lining up with TRBD1. V shed 7 bases and J 4 bases; nucleotides not matched to a gene: 7. The germline CDR1 and CDR2 sequences are LNHDA and SQIVND (reference sequence). The CDR3 loop spans 14 amino acids. In nucleotides, the CDR3 is TGTGCCAGTACCCCCTGGGGACAGTACAATGAGCAGTTCTTC. Its translation is CASTPWGQYNEQFF.

The genes are TRBV29-1 and TRBJ2-1, with 13 bases aligning to TRBD2. The CDR3 has 14 amino acids. Per germline, CDR1 SQVTM and CDR2 ANQGSEA. J was trimmed by 6 bases and V by 6 bases; bases with no gene match: 5. The DNA of the CDR3 is TGCAGCGTCGCACTAGCGGGGGGGATCAATGAGCAGTTCTTC. Amino acids: CSVALAGGINEQFF.

The chain joins TRBV6-6 to TRBJ2-1; D is unclear. This CDR3 is 11 amino acids long. Per the germline V gene, CDR1 is MNHNY and CDR2 is SVGAGI (reference sequence). The V end was cut by 5 bases, the J end by 7 bases, with 6 bases between. The DNA for the CDR3 is TGTGCCAGCAGTCCCAAAAATGAGCAGTTCTTC. This codes for CASSPKNEQFF.

The chain combines TRBV13 with TRBJ1-6; 7 bases line up with TRBD1. There are 15 residues in the CDR3. V gave up 5 bases and J gave up 3 bases; unmatched junction bases: 4. The germline V gene encodes CDR1 PRHDT and CDR2 FYEKMQ (reference sequence). In DNA, the CDR3 is TGTGCCAGCAGCCCACAGGGGAACTATAATTCACCCCTCCACTTT. Translating it yields CASSPQGNYNSPLHF. Together with reference TRBV13 and TRBJ1-6, the CDR3 gives the full variable domain: AAGVIQSPRHLIKEKRETATLKCYPIPRHDTVYWYQQGPGQDPQFLISFYEKMQSDKGSIPDRFSAQQFSDYHSELNMSSLELGDSALYFCASSPQGNYNSPLHFGNGTRLTVT.

V is TRBV5-4 and J is TRBJ2-3; tentatively, D is TRBD2 (5 bases). CDR1 and CDR2 from the germline V gene are SGHNT and YYREEE (reference sequence). CDR3 size: 15 residues. Trimming removed 7 bases at V and 2 bases at J, with 17 bases between. The CDR3 sequence: CASSRAAGYTDTQYF. The CDR3 nucleotides read TGTGCCAGCTCCCGGGCGGCGGGTTACACAGATACGCAGTATTTT.

This CDR3 reads CASSSDAGGWYNEQFF. In DNA, the CDR3 is TGTGCCAGCAGCTCCGACGCGGGGGGGTGGTACAATGAGCAGTTCTTC. J is TRBJ2-1 and V is TRBV7-2, with TRBD2 matching 9 bases. The germline gives CDR1 SGHTA, CDR2 FQGNSA. This CDR3 is 16 amino acids long. The junction had 8 bases not matched to a gene; V was cut back by 4 bases and J by 4 bases.

J is TRBJ2-2 and V is TRBV7-8, with D tentatively TRBD1 (5 bases). Germline values: CDR1 SGHVS, CDR2 FQNEAQ. The CDR3 is 14 residues long. V gave up 4 bases and J gave up 4 bases, with 10 bases separating them. The CDR3 bases are TGTGCCAGCAGCTCCAATCAGGGCACCGGGGAGCTGTTTTTT. It translates to CASSSNQGTGELFF.

V and J are TRBV18 and TRBJ2-2, with a tentative D call TRBD2 (5 bases). V shed 5 bases and J shed 1 base, with 17 bases lying between them. Germline V gene sequence: CDR1 KGHSH, CDR2 LQKENI. This CDR3 is built from 17 residues. This CDR3 is CASSDRDNKGNTGELFF. The CDR3 DNA follows: TGTGCCAGCTCAGACCGGGATAATAAGGGGAACACCGGGGAGCTGTTTTTT.

The chain links TRBV5-6 to TRBJ2-7; possible D gene TRBD1, 5 bases. The ends were cut back, 2 bases at V and 1 base at J, with 13 bases in the middle. CDR3 length equals 15 residues. CDR1 and CDR2 (germline): SGHDT, YYEEEE. CDR3 in DNA: TGTGCCAGCAGCTTCAGGGTCACCCGTTCCTACGAGCAGTACTTC. Residues: CASSFRVTRSYEQYF.

This clone was seen a few times. This chain connects TRBV10-3 to TRBJ2-5; TRBD2 matches at 7 bases. Unmatched junction bases numbered 3, after V lost 3 bases and J lost 5 bases. The germline V gene has CDR1 ENHRY and CDR2 SYGVKD. This CDR3 contains 13 residues. This chain's CDR3 is CAISDGGGETQYF. CDR3 DNA sequence: TGTGCCATCAGTGACGGGGGAGGGGAGACCCAGTACTTC.

This chain uses TRBV27 with TRBJ1-4, with a tentative D call TRBD1 (6 bases). The V gene lost 0 bases and the J gene lost 5 bases, with 10 bases spanning the gap. The CDR3 consists of 15 residues. Looked up from germline, CDR1 is MNHEY and CDR2 is SMNVEV (reference sequence). The CDR3 loop is CASSLSGGGNEKLFF. The CDR3 region has the DNA TGTGCCAGCAGTTTATCGGGAGGGGGGAATGAAAAACTGTTTTTT.

This rearrangement joins TRBV10-3 to TRBJ2-3; the D is unclear. Per germline, CDR1 ENHRY and CDR2 SYGVKD. This CDR3 comprises 13 residues. V was clipped by 6 bases and J by 5 bases, with 12 bases between them. The CDR3 region is CAISPSQEDTQYF. CDR3 coding DNA: TGTGCCATCAGCCCCAGCCAGGAAGATACGCAGTATTTT.

This rearrangement joins TRBV6-5 to TRBJ2-1; weak D call: TRBD2 (6 bases). The CDR3 length is 14 residues. Trimming cost V 6 bases and J 7 bases, with 16 bases left between them. Germline CDR1 MNHEY, CDR2 SVGAGI. CDR3 loop: CASRYSGIRNEQFF. In DNA, the CDR3 is TGTGCCAGCAGATATAGCGGAATCCGTAATGAGCAGTTCTTC.

This clone was seen a single time. V usage is TRBV27 and J usage is TRBJ2-3; 12 positions agree with TRBD2. Per germline, CDR1 MNHEY and CDR2 SMNVEV (reference sequence). This CDR3 is 14 amino acids long. V was pared by 5 bases and J by 9 bases, with 6 bases of the junction left unmatched. The CDR3 region has the DNA TGTGCCAGCAGTCCACTAGCGGGGGGTTCGACGCAGTATTTT. It specifies CASSPLAGGSTQYF.

This rearrangement joins TRBV29-1 to TRBJ1-2; maybe TRBD1 (5 bases). Germline CDR1 reads SQVTM; CDR2 reads ANQGSEA. This CDR3 is 14 amino acids long. V lost 4 bases, J lost 1 base, and 13 bases lay in between. CDR3 sequence (DNA): TGCAGCGTTGTAATCGGGGGAGGTAACTATGGCTACACCTTC. Translation: CSVVIGGGNYGYTF.

This chain connects TRBV18 to TRBJ2-7; D not certain. The CDR3 has 13 residues. The V end lost 4 bases, the J end lost 4 bases, and 11 bases lay between the germline ends. Germline-derived CDR1 and CDR2 are KGHSH and LQKENI. The CDR3 nucleotides read TGTGCCAGCTCACTCACCACGGGTTACGAGCAGTACTTC. Translated, it gives CASSLTTGYEQYF.

The gene calls are TRBV19 and TRBJ2-7, with a tentative D call TRBD1 (5 bases). Trimming shortened V by 1 base and J by 3 bases, and 13 bases separated the two germline ends. From germline, CDR1 is LNHDA and CDR2 SQIVND (reference sequence). CDR3 size: 15 residues. CDR3 nucleotides: TGTGCCAGTAGTATAGTTCAGGGATCGGGCTACGAGCAGTACTTC. Translated, it gives CASSIVQGSGYEQYF.

V gene TRBV6-4 combines with J gene TRBJ2-3, with 7 bases aligning to TRBD1. Per the germline V gene, CDR1 is MRHNA and CDR2 is SNTAGT. The CDR3 contains 15 residues. V gave up 2 bases and J gave up 3 bases; unmatched junction bases: 5. The CDR3 loop is CASSDAETGTDTQYF. The CDR3 DNA reads as TGTGCCAGCAGTGACGCCGAGACAGGGACAGATACGCAGTATTTT.

The CDR3 is CASSYLPGTSGITSTDTQYF. As DNA, the CDR3 is TGTGCCAGCAGTTACCTCCCTGGGACTAGCGGGATCACTAGCACAGATACGCAGTATTTT. The rearrangement uses TRBV6-2 or TRBV6-3 and TRBJ2-3; 13 positions agree with TRBD2. With V trimmed by 2 bases and J by 0 bases, 11 bases remained unmatched. The V gene's germline CDR1 is MNHEY and CDR2 SVGEGT. The CDR3 extends over 20 amino acids.

V is TRBV9 and J is TRBJ1-2; D gene unclear. Between the trimmed V and J ends, which lost 3 bases and 4 bases, there was a span of 13 bases. CDR3 size: 14 residues. Germline V gives CDR1 SGDLS, CDR2 YYNGEE. The CDR3 region is CASSAGRFGYGYTF. CDR3 coding DNA: TGTGCCAGCAGCGCCGGGAGGTTCGGCTATGGCTACACCTTC. The variable domain in full, with the rest retrieved from reference TRBV9 and TRBJ1-2, is DSGVTQTPKHLITATGQRVTLRCSPRSGDLSVYWYQQSLDQGLQFLIQYYNGEERAKGNILERFSAQQFPDLHSELNLSSLELGDSALYFCASSAGRFGYGYTFGSGTRLTVV.

The CDR3 DNA follows: TGTGCCAGCAGCGGGGACTCTAGCACAGATACGCAGTATTTT. Translated: CASSGDSSTDTQYF. This chain links TRBV5-5 with TRBJ2-3; a weak D match, TRBD2 (6 bases). V lost 4 bases, J lost 0 bases, and 9 bases lay in between. The CDR3 spans 14 residues. CDR1 and CDR2 (germline): SGHKS, YYEKEE (reference sequence). The full variable domain, in which reference TRBV5-5 and TRBJ2-3 provide the parts outside the CDR3, is DAGVTQSPTHLIKTRGQQVTLRCSPISGHKSVSWYQQVLGQGPQFIFQYYEKEERGRGNFPDRFSARQFPNYSSELNVNALLLGDSALYLCASSGDSSTDTQYFGPGTRLTVL.